This TCR beta chain was retrieved from a study of radiotherapy plus CTLA-4 blockade in lung cancer. Whole-study context: Disease control was seen in about 34% of patients, objective responses in about 18%. Study outcomes and limitations: Tumor-origin TCR clones grew in blood after radiotherapy plus ipilimumab.

Note on this clone: Its antigen is as yet unknown.

Assay used: immunoSEQ multiplex PCR; TCRdb lists only in-frame clones, some missing. The table includes under 65,000 clones, around four fifths detected once. The ends were cut back, 7 bases at V and 0 bases at J, with 13 bases in the middle. Germline-derived CDR1 and CDR2 are MNHEY and SVGAGI. The CDR3 is 14 residues long. The sequence came from a human donor with non-small cell lung cancer whose response to radiotherapy plus ipilimumab could not be evaluated. This material consisted of peripheral blood, taken from a patient treated with radiotherapy plus ipilimumab. The chain has TRBV6-5 and TRBJ2-7; no firm D call. The CDR3 region has the DNA TGTGCCAGCAAAGTCAGTTTTTCCTCCTACGAGCAGTACTTC. This encodes CASKVSFSSYEQYF.